This T cell receptor beta chain was documented in a study of blood T cell repertoires in COVID-19. Assignment of participants to cohorts was predicated upon participant-reported clinical history. Authors' methods: By means of reference gene primer amplification, nucleated cell counts were estimated. Using immunoSEQ multiplex PCR, the repertoire was profiled, and TCRdb retains in-frame clones only, with some absent. Clonal size and the V and J genes are those of that table, whereas D and trimming came from the DNA. The table records roughly 200,000 clones, 83% of them present only once. Germline assignment: CDR1 WSHSY and CDR2 SAAADI. Trimming removed 7 bases from V and 0 bases from J, with 6 bases in between. CDR3 length equals 12 residues.

The chain is built from TRBV10-2 and TRBJ1-1; maybe TRBD1 (5 bases). The sequenced sample consisted of PBMCs or T cells enriched from blood (not recorded which). This TCR came from a woman between 45 and 60 years old who had been exposed to COVID-19. The CDR3 DNA sequence: TGCGCCAGCAAAGGGGTGAACACTGAAGCTTTCTTT. This encodes CASKGVNTEAFF.